A selection of T cell receptor beta chains follows, all from one sample in a study of T cell repertoires and HLA-DP antigens. Sequencing used immunoSEQ multiplex PCR; TCRdb keeps in-frame clones, though not all of them. The table lists 300 to 450 clones, over 60% of them singletons. Sequences were obtained from alloreactive CD137+ CD4+ T cells from cultured PBMCs. These receptors all stem from a woman aged 18-29 years in good health and CMV-seronegative. CDR3s include the opening cysteine and the closing phenylalanine or tryptophan. The order of the fields is J gene, D gene, CDR3 length, clone size, V gene, CDR3 DNA, CDR3 protein. A D gene is named only where the DNA matches it firmly. Clone size is given for some rows only: seen once, a few or many times, or a class if the clone is expanded.

J gene: TRBJ1-5; D gene: -; CDR3 length: 15; clone size: -; V gene: TRBV7-6; CDR3 DNA: TGTGCCAGCAGCTTTGGGACCGCTAGCAATCAGCCCCAGCATTTT; CDR3 protein: CASSFGTASNQPQHF
J gene: TRBJ2-3; D gene: -; CDR3 length: 14; clone size: -; V gene: TRBV19; CDR3 DNA: TGTGCCAGTGAGGACGGGGCTAGCACAGATACGCAGTATTTT; CDR3 protein: CASEDGASTDTQYF
J gene: TRBJ2-7; D gene: TRBD1; CDR3 length: 14; clone size: -; V gene: TRBV6-1; CDR3 DNA: TGTGCCAGCAGCTATTGGACAGGGGGCTACGAGCAGTACTTC; CDR3 protein: CASSYWTGGYEQYF
J gene: TRBJ1-2; D gene: -; CDR3 length: 15; clone size: -; V gene: TRBV16; CDR3 DNA: TGTGCCAGCAGCATCATAGTTAGAAAGACCTATGGCTACACCTTC; CDR3 protein: CASSIIVRKTYGYTF
J gene: TRBJ2-7; D gene: -; CDR3 length: 14; clone size: few; V gene: TRBV6-6; CDR3 DNA: TGTGCCAGCAGTTACGGGCAGGGACCCTACGAGCAGTACTTC; CDR3 protein: CASSYGQGPYEQYF
J gene: TRBJ2-7; D gene: -; CDR3 length: 14; clone size: large; V gene: TRBV2; CDR3 DNA: TGTGCCAGCACCGTGGAAGCTATAACCTACGAGCAGTACTTC; CDR3 protein: CASTVEAITYEQYF
J gene: TRBJ2-1; D gene: -; CDR3 length: 15; clone size: -; V gene: TRBV5-1; CDR3 DNA: TGCGCCAGCAGCAGGGAGGACGGTACTTACAATGAGCAGTTCTTC; CDR3 protein: CASSREDGTYNEQFF
J gene: TRBJ2-1; D gene: -; CDR3 length: 15; clone size: -; V gene: TRBV7-3; CDR3 DNA: TGTGCCAGCAACTTGGGTGACAGGTGGTTAGGTGAGCAGTTCTTC; CDR3 protein: CASNLGDRWLGEQFF
J gene: TRBJ2-1; D gene: TRBD2; CDR3 length: 14; clone size: -; V gene: TRBV6-5; CDR3 DNA: TGTGCCAGCGAGGAGGGAGGGAATTACAATGAGCAGTTCTTC; CDR3 protein: CASEEGGNYNEQFF
J gene: TRBJ2-1; D gene: TRBD2; CDR3 length: 17; clone size: -; V gene: TRBV7-2; CDR3 DNA: TGTGCCAGCAGCAAGACTAGCGGGGGGGCCGCCTACAATGAGCAGTTCTTC; CDR3 protein: CASSKTSGGAAYNEQFF
J gene: TRBJ1-3; D gene: TRBD1; CDR3 length: 16; clone size: -; V gene: TRBV5-5; CDR3 DNA: TGTGCCAGCAGCCGGACAGGTTCCAGCTCTGGAAACACCATATATTTT; CDR3 protein: CASSRTGSSSGNTIYF
J gene: TRBJ2-1; D gene: -; CDR3 length: 14; clone size: few; V gene: TRBV15; CDR3 DNA: TGTGCCACCGGACGGGCTAGTCCCTACAATGAGCAGTTCTTC; CDR3 protein: CATGRASPYNEQFF
J gene: TRBJ1-3; D gene: TRBD1; CDR3 length: 15; clone size: -; V gene: TRBV18; CDR3 DNA: TGTGCCAGCTCACCAGACAGGGTACCTGGAAACACCATATATTTT; CDR3 protein: CASSPDRVPGNTIYF
J gene: TRBJ1-5; D gene: -; CDR3 length: 17; clone size: -; V gene: TRBV7-2; CDR3 DNA: TGTGCCAGCAGCTTATTAGCAGGGGCGTACGGCAATCAGCCCCAGCATTTT; CDR3 protein: CASSLLAGAYGNQPQHF
J gene: TRBJ2-3; D gene: -; CDR3 length: 15; clone size: hyperexpanded; V gene: TRBV7-3; CDR3 DNA: TGTGCCAGCAGCCCCAGGGGACTAATCACAGATACGCAGTATTTT; CDR3 protein: CASSPRGLITDTQYF
J gene: TRBJ1-5; D gene: -; CDR3 length: 19; clone size: few; V gene: TRBV19; CDR3 DNA: TGTGCCAGTAGTATAGAGTGGTTCTGGGACACCTCAGGGAATCAGCCCCAGCATTTT; CDR3 protein: CASSIEWFWDTSGNQPQHF
J gene: TRBJ1-5; D gene: -; CDR3 length: 14; clone size: -; V gene: TRBV6-1; CDR3 DNA: TGTGCCTCGAAGGGACTGATTAGCAATCAGCCCCAGCATTTT; CDR3 protein: CASKGLISNQPQHF
J gene: TRBJ2-2; D gene: -; CDR3 length: 13; clone size: -; V gene: TRBV7-3; CDR3 DNA: TGTGCCAGCAGCTTAGATCACCGGATGGAGCTGTTTTTT; CDR3 protein: CASSLDHRMELFF